The 32 T cell receptor beta chains below come from one sample, sequenced in a study of cytomegalovirus exposure and HLA in healthy donors. In the PCR, 60 Vbeta and 13 Jbeta primers were used. This table comes from immunoSEQ multiplex PCR, and its TCRdb copy is limited to in-frame clones, with some not included. The data show roughly 150,000 clones, more than 70% seen once. The sample taken for sequencing was PBMCs. These receptors were collected from a male donor in good health and CMV-seronegative.

The J gene is TRBJ2-5, the V gene TRBV5-4; 8 bases fit TRBD1. This CDR3 region has 14 residues. The germline gives CDR1 SGHNT, CDR2 YYREEE (reference sequence). The V and J ends lost 4 bases and 4 bases, in that order; junction bases with no gene match: 6. For the CDR3, the DNA is TGTGCCAGCAGCCGGACAGGGTTTGCAGAGACCCAGTACTTC. Its protein is CASSRTGFAETQYF.

This rearrangement joins TRBV14 to TRBJ2-3, with a weak D call TRBD2 (5 bases). The CDR3 runs to 15 residues. The germline V gene encodes CDR1 SGHDN and CDR2 FVKESK. The V and J ends lost 3 bases and 0 bases respectively, with 10 bases between them. CDR3 residues: CASSQTTRSTDTQYF. CDR3 nucleotide sequence: TGTGCCAGCAGCCAGACCACTAGGAGCACAGATACGCAGTATTTT.

The chain is built from TRBV19 and TRBJ1-2, with D possibly being TRBD1 (6 bases). The CDR3 has 16 amino acids. CDR1 and CDR2 from the germline V gene are LNHDA and SQIVND (reference sequence). Trimming removed 0 bases from V and 1 base from J, with 12 bases in between. The CDR3 reads CASSIEVQGSNYGYTF. The CDR3 nucleotides read TGTGCCAGTAGTATAGAGGTCCAGGGGAGTAACTATGGCTACACCTTC.

The chain recombines TRBV6-6 with TRBJ2-2, with TRBD2 matching over 9 bases. Germline V gives CDR1 MNHNY, CDR2 SVGAGI (reference sequence). The CDR3 contains 15 residues. V lost 4 bases and J lost 4; bases outside the gene matches: 4. The DNA for the CDR3 is TGTGCCAGCAGTTGGCGGGAGGGTGGCACCGGGGAGCTGTTTTTT. It yields the protein CASSWREGGTGELFF.

The CDR3 reads CASSPPGGQGNTGELFF. The CDR3 DNA sequence: TGTGCCAGCTCACCACCGGGTGGGCAGGGGAACACCGGGGAGCTGTTTTTT. This chain uses TRBV18 with TRBJ2-2, with D perhaps matching TRBD1 (5 bases). V dropped 0 bases and J dropped 1 base, with 12 bases sitting between them. The CDR3 is made up of 17 amino acids. Germline V gene sequence: CDR1 KGHSH, CDR2 LQKENI.

The chain joins TRBV27 to TRBJ2-2, with D tentatively TRBD1 (6 bases). The CDR3 consists of 14 residues. Germline lookup yields CDR1 MNHEY and CDR2 SMNVEV (reference sequence). V was trimmed by 3 bases and J by 4 bases, leaving 9 bases between them. The CDR3 nucleotides read TGTGCCAGCAGTTTTTTCAGGGGCACCGGGGAGCTGTTTTTT. It codes for CASSFFRGTGELFF.

The rearrangement links TRBV7-8 to TRBJ1-6, with D possibly being TRBD1 (6 bases). Germline V gives CDR1 SGHVS, CDR2 FQNEAQ. V lost 8 bases and J lost 6, with 14 bases in between. CDR3 length: 14 amino acids. Here the CDR3 DNA reads TGTGCCAGCTCCAGGGGCACAACTAATTCACCCCTCCACTTT. This codes for CASSRGTTNSPLHF.

This clone was counted between two and nine times. The chain recombines TRBV9 with TRBJ2-5; 7 nucleotides align to TRBD2. The CDR3 length is 14 residues. V was clipped by 4 bases and J by 2 bases; unmatched bases: 5. The germline gives CDR1 SGDLS, CDR2 YYNGEE. CDR3 sequence: CASSPGTTQETQYF. DNA for the CDR3: TGTGCCAGCAGCCCAGGGACTACTCAAGAGACCCAGTACTTC.

This chain connects TRBV19 to TRBJ2-5, with TRBD1 matching 10 bases. Matching the DNA end better, TRBJ2-7 makes the J call doubtful. The germline CDR1 and CDR2 sequences are LNHDA and SQIVND (reference sequence). This CDR3 is 14 amino acids long. DNA for the CDR3: TGTGCCAGTAGACCGGGACAGGGGCAGAGCGAGCAGTACTTC. Its protein product is CASRPGQGQSEQYF.

The genes are TRBV2 and TRBJ1-1; no clear D. The CDR3 loop spans 15 amino acids. The V and J ends lost 3 bases and 2 bases respectively, with 13 bases between them. Germline V lookup: CDR1 SNHLY, CDR2 FYNNEI. The CDR3 region is CASSDSQVRNTEAFF. The CDR3 DNA reads as TGTGCCAGCAGTGACTCCCAGGTCCGAAACACTGAAGCTTTCTTT.

The CDR3 sequence: CSVAGGGSTGELFF. The CDR3 DNA sequence: TGCAGCGTGGCCGGAGGGGGCAGCACCGGGGAGCTGTTTTTT. The rearrangement joins TRBV29-1 to TRBJ2-2; perhaps TRBD1 as D (7 bases). Per the germline V gene, CDR1 is SQVTM and CDR2 is ANQGSEA. Trimming cost V 6 bases and J 4 bases, with 15 bases left between them. There are 14 residues in the CDR3.

This clone was observed a few times. The chain is built from TRBV19 and TRBJ2-5; D remains unclear. This CDR3 has 14 residues. Germline V CDR1 and CDR2: LNHDA, SQIVND (reference sequence). Trimming stripped 5 bases from V and 0 bases from J, with 10 bases between. DNA for the CDR3: TGTGCCAGTAGTTCCCAACTGTACCAAGAGACCCAGTACTTC. Residues: CASSSQLYQETQYF. Full variable domain (outside the CDR3, taken from reference TRBV19 and TRBJ2-5): DGGITQSPKYLFRKEGQNVTLSCEQNLNHDAMYWYRQDPGQGLRLIYYSQIVNDFQKGDIAEGYSVSREKKESFPLTVTSAQKNPTAFYLCASSSQLYQETQYFGPGTRLLVL.

The chain employs TRBV5-1 and TRBJ2-3; the match to TRBD2 covers 11 bases. CDR3 size: 15 residues. J lost 9 bases, V lost 1 base, and 7 bases had no gene match. The V gene's germline CDR1 is SGHRS and CDR2 YFSETQ. This chain's CDR3 is CASSLLLAGGGTQYF. Here the CDR3 DNA reads TGCGCCAGCAGCTTGCTGCTAGCGGGGGGCGGGACGCAGTATTTT. Variable domain in full (rest from reference TRBV5-1 and TRBJ2-3): KAGVTQTPRYLIKTRGQQVTLSCSPISGHRSVSWYQQTPGQGLQFLFEYFSETQRNKGNFPGRFSGRQFSNSRSEMNVSTLELGDSALYLCASSLLLAGGGTQYFGPGTRLTVL.

V usage is TRBV5-5 and J usage is TRBJ2-5; 8 nucleotides match TRBD2. With 0 bases clipped from V and 5 bases from J, the junction kept 3 bases outside the gene matches. The germline gives CDR1 SGHKS, CDR2 YYEKEE (reference sequence). This CDR3 region has 14 residues. DNA of the CDR3: TGTGCCAGCAGCTTGGGCCCGGGGGGGGAGACCCAGTACTTC. Translation gives CASSLGPGGETQYF.

The rearrangement joins TRBV7-2 to TRBJ2-7, with 9 bases aligning to TRBD1. Germline V gene sequence: CDR1 SGHTA, CDR2 FQGNSA. This CDR3 has 15 amino acids. J was trimmed by 7 bases and V by 6 bases; bases with no gene match: 13. The chain's CDR3 is CASRVTTGGYGEQYF. In DNA, the CDR3 is TGTGCCAGCAGGGTTACGACAGGGGGGTATGGAGAGCAGTACTTC.

The chain carries TRBV9 and TRBJ1-4, with D possibly being TRBD1 (5 bases). V dropped 4 bases and J dropped 6 bases, with 13 bases sitting between them. CDR1 and CDR2 (germline): SGDLS, YYNGEE. The CDR3 runs to 14 residues. The CDR3 sequence: CASSPQAGDEKLFF. The CDR3 nucleotides read TGTGCCAGCAGCCCACAGGCGGGGGATGAAAAACTGTTTTTT. Based on the CDR3 plus reference TRBV9 and TRBJ1-4, the full variable domain is DSGVTQTPKHLITATGQRVTLRCSPRSGDLSVYWYQQSLDQGLQFLIQYYNGEERAKGNILERFSAQQFPDLHSELNLSSLELGDSALYFCASSPQAGDEKLFFGSGTQLSVL.

J is TRBJ1-2 and V is TRBV7-9, with 8 bases aligning to TRBD1. Germline V gene sequence: CDR1 SEHNR, CDR2 FQNEAQ (reference sequence). Trimming removed 7 bases from V and 7 bases from J; junction bases left unmatched: 14. CDR3 length: 15 amino acids. The CDR3 loop is CASTQSPRGLSGYTF. The CDR3 DNA reads TGTGCCAGCACCCAAAGCCCCAGGGGGCTAAGTGGCTACACCTTC.

The chain joins TRBV12-5 to TRBJ2-3; 14 bases fit TRBD2. CDR3 length equals 18 residues. V shed 6 bases and J 2 bases; nucleotides not matched to a gene: 10. Germline V gene sequence: CDR1 LGHNT, CDR2 FRNRAP. The CDR3 region has the DNA TGTGCTAGTGGCGCCGGGACTAGCGGGGGCCGGGACACAGATACGCAGTATTTT. Amino acid sequence: CASGAGTSGGRDTDTQYF.

The J gene is TRBJ2-7, the V gene TRBV18; TRBD1 matches at 7 bases. CDR3 length: 15 amino acids. Germline V gene data show CDR1 as KGHSH and CDR2 as LQKENI. J was trimmed by 0 bases and V by 3 bases; bases with no gene match: 5. As DNA, the CDR3 is TGTGCCAGCTCACCCCAACAGGGGTCCTCCTACGAGCAGTACTTC. It codes for CASSPQQGSSYEQYF.

The gene calls are TRBV7-2 and TRBJ1-1; no definite D call. Trimming removed 1 base at V and 5 bases at J, with 11 bases between. The germline CDR1 and CDR2 sequences are SGHTA and FQGNSA. This CDR3 comprises 14 residues. The CDR3 loop reads CASSLEPERTEAFF. The CDR3, as DNA: TGTGCCAGCAGCTTAGAGCCTGAGAGAACTGAAGCTTTCTTT.

The chain links TRBV9 to TRBJ2-3; the D gene is possibly TRBD2 (6 bases). CDR3 length equals 15 residues. CDR1 is SGDLS and CDR2 is YYNGEE in the germline V gene. Trimming removed 0 bases from V and 2 bases from J, with 10 bases in between. As DNA, the CDR3 is TGTGCCAGCAGCGTAGACGGGGGTCACACAGATACGCAGTATTTT. It encodes CASSVDGGHTDTQYF.

This clone was counted only a few times. The genes are TRBV5-6 and TRBJ2-5; D unresolved. The V gene's germline CDR1 is SGHDT and CDR2 YYEEEE. The CDR3 runs 12 residues. With 1 base removed from V and 2 bases from J, the gap between germline ends came to 3 bases. The CDR3 region is CASSLPQETQYF. CDR3 bases: TGTGCCAGCAGCTTGCCGCAAGAGACCCAGTACTTC.

The count of this clone is one. This sequence joins TRBV18 and TRBJ1-2, with TRBD1 matching over 8 bases. Germline V CDR1 and CDR2: KGHSH, LQKENI. Losses at the gene ends were 0 bases for V and 4 bases for J; bases not matched to a gene: 7. CDR3 length: 16 residues. The chain's CDR3 is CASSPPAGGFGYGYTF. CDR3 nucleotides: TGTGCCAGCTCACCACCCGCAGGGGGCTTCGGCTATGGCTACACCTTC.

This rearrangement joins TRBV28 to TRBJ1-2, with TRBD1 as a possible D gene (6 bases). Germline V gene lookup returns CDR1 MDHEN and CDR2 SYDVKM. The CDR3 consists of 13 residues. V was clipped by 7 bases and J by 5 bases, with 14 bases between them. DNA for the CDR3: TGTGCCAGCACCCTTCCCCAGGGGTATGGCTACACCTTC. Translated: CASTLPQGYGYTF.

The J gene is TRBJ2-1, the V gene TRBV11-2, with 7 bases fitting TRBD2. The J segment lost 4 bases and the V segment lost 4 bases, leaving 10 bases of the junction unmatched. The CDR3 consists of 16 residues. The germline gives CDR1 SGHAT, CDR2 FQNNGV. CDR3 DNA sequence: TGTGCCAGCAGCTCCCAGGGAGCGGGGCTTTACAATGAGCAGTTCTTC. Translated: CASSSQGAGLYNEQFF.

J is TRBJ1-4 and V is TRBV6-5, with D tentatively TRBD1 (5 bases). The CDR3 spans 15 residues. Germline lookup yields CDR1 MNHEY and CDR2 SVGAGI. V was shortened by 1 base and J by 7 bases, with 13 bases between the two germline ends. CDR3 region: CASSYLSGVGEKLFF. CDR3 nucleotides: TGTGCCAGCAGTTACTTGTCGGGGGTCGGTGAAAAACTGTTTTTT.

In nucleotides, the CDR3 is TGTGCCAGCAGTAAAGAAGGCGGCAGTTACAATGAGCAGTTCTTC. Residues: CASSKEGGSYNEQFF. J is TRBJ2-1 and V is TRBV6-4, with D unclear. This CDR3 comprises 15 residues. Looked up from germline, CDR1 is MRHNA and CDR2 is SNTAGT. The V end was cut by 5 bases, the J end by 4 bases, with 15 bases between.

This chain links TRBV19 with TRBJ2-3; 13 nucleotides match TRBD2. With V trimmed by 9 bases and J by 2 bases, 20 bases remained unmatched. The CDR3 is made up of 20 amino acids. CDR1 is LNHDA and CDR2 is SQIVND in the germline V gene (reference sequence). The CDR3 DNA follows: TGTGCCAGGGGGGTCCCACGGACTAGCGGGAGTAGGAGACTCACAGATACGCAGTATTTT. Translating gives CARGVPRTSGSRRLTDTQYF.

The rearrangement uses TRBV5-4 and TRBJ2-2; 8 bases match TRBD1. CDR1 is SGHNT, CDR2 YYREEE, per germline (reference sequence). This CDR3 is 16 amino acids long. V lost 4 bases to trimming and J lost 0 bases; unmatched junction nucleotides: 5. DNA for the CDR3: TGTGCCAGCAGCCCGACAGGGGCCCCGAACACCGGGGAGCTGTTTTTT. Translated, it gives CASSPTGAPNTGELFF. The full variable domain, with the rest looked up from reference TRBV5-4 and TRBJ2-2, is ETGVTQSPTHLIKTRGQQVTLRCSSQSGHNTVSWYQQALGQGPQFIFQYYREEENGRGNFPPRFSGLQFPNYSSELNVNALELDDSALYLCASSPTGAPNTGELFFGEGSRLTVL.

The V call is TRBV28, the J call TRBJ1-6; TRBD1 is a possible D gene (6 bases). Looked up from germline, CDR1 is MDHEN and CDR2 is SYDVKM. The CDR3 runs to 14 residues. Deletions cut 5 bases from V and 8 bases from J, with 13 bases between. The CDR3 coding sequence is TGTGCCAGCAGTACAGAACAGGGTGATTCACCCCTCCACTTT. Protein product: CASSTEQGDSPLHF.

J is TRBJ1-3 and V is TRBV2; 9 bases align to TRBD1. Germline CDR1 SNHLY, CDR2 FYNNEI. CDR3 size: 14 residues. J gave up 0 bases and V 8 bases, and 2 bases lay outside the gene matches. The CDR3 is CASWTGDSGNTIYF. CDR3 in DNA: TGTGCCAGCTGGACAGGGGACTCTGGAAACACCATATATTTT.

The rearrangement joins TRBV28 to TRBJ2-2, with 10 bases that match TRBD1. This CDR3 contains 16 residues. After removal of 2 bases from V and 5 bases from J, the junction contained 5 bases not matched to a gene. Germline CDR1 is MDHEN and CDR2 is SYDVKM. The CDR3 DNA follows: TGTGCCAGCAGTTTACCGGGACAGGGGACGACCGGGGAGCTGTTTTTT. This gives the protein CASSLPGQGTTGELFF.